This T cell receptor beta chain was sequenced during a study of molecular identifiers for immune sequencing clone quantification listed by TCRdb under 2018. Describing the broader study: For a replicate experiment, the RNA from either 20,000 or 100,000 naive CD8 T cells was divided into five aliquots, and four of those aliquots went on to sequencing. This methods study used CD8 T cells to benchmark TCR RNA copy counting and molecular-identifier clustering-based TCR repertoire sequencing (MIDCIRS).

The research as a whole found: Identical TCR molecules sharing a barcode could cause highly expanded clone sizes to be underestimated. The naive libraries included spiked-in Jurkat TCR RNA (around 10 copies' worth), and this RNA is not part of the donor repertoire. In CMV-specific effector cells, clones with more than 20 RNA copies accounted for over 97% of molecules, whereas in naive cells such clones accounted for under 1%. Without barcode sub-clustering, chimeric consensus sequences inflated TCR diversity; chimeras reached as high as 47%. Spiked-in Jurkat TCR RNA equal to a single cell's worth was reported to be detectable even within 1,200,000 naive CD8 T cells. Roughly 2.8 recovered TCR RNA copies per cell were obtained by modeling, versus approximately 10 by digital PCR, implying a capture efficiency of 30% to 35%.

In this sample, this clonotype turned up many times. The specificity of this receptor is unknown. Within one base of it there is no much larger clone, and no base qualities were kept. The CDR3, cysteine through phenylalanine, is 14 amino acids long. Solely the CDR3 DNA is kept, with 42 bases framed from the first base. CDR1 and CDR2, per the germline V gene, are KGHSH and LQKENI. Deletion took 0 bases off V and 8 bases off J, with a span of 11 bases between the germline ends. Libraries of naive CD8 T cells were built from anywhere between about 20,000 and 1,000,000 sorted cells, with 10%, 30% or 50% of the purified RNA used. On a BD FACSAria II, naive CD8 T cells were FACS-sorted as CD8+CD4-CCR7+CD45RA+ and collected into RLT Plus buffer. Around 11 TCR copies' worth of Jurkat RNA were spiked into about 20,000-1,100,000 naive CD8 T cell samples to test detection sensitivity. CD8 T cells were enriched using RosetteSep CD8+ T Cell Enrichment Cocktail and Ficoll-Paque, and the enriched cells then underwent ACK red cell lysis.

The library was produced with PCR. Data came from an Illumina HiSeq 4000. Bulk TCR libraries were made following a previously described method, with the TCR primers given in Table S5. Total RNA was purified with the Qiagen AllPrep DNA/RNA kit. Before any analysis, reads coming from multiple sequencing runs of the same library were combined into one pool. The study's processing was this. Only reads with exact TCR constant sequence were kept, trimmed to 150 nt, and grouped by their 12-nt molecular barcodes. Reads inside each barcode group were sub-clustered using a 15% Levenshtein threshold, and a quality-weighted consensus sequence was constructed for each RNA molecule. Non-functional sequences were excluded, and lower-count sequences lying one edit away from another sequence were also excluded. Barcode sub-clusters with fewer than 20% of the maximum read count were removed, based on fitting two negative binomial distributions. The public reads were reprocessed in TCRdb via fastp at Q25 and MiXCR, keeping in-frame beta chains. Each record represents a unique CDR3 protein, reported with the most common genes and DNA among its rows. The V and J calls reflect TCRdb's pipeline rather than the authors' work. In this sample the table shows about 640,000 distinct CDR3 sequences, just under 20% of which occur a single time. Under 0.95% of the sample is taken by the ten largest.

The TCR originated in a human donor in good health. Some libraries in this study had Jurkat cell RNA spiked in. The sequenced sample was naive CD8+ T cells from blood, with Jurkat cell RNA spiked in. Interpreted using the paper, the cell subset or site label stands for: FACS-sorted CD8+CD4-CCR7+CD45RA+ naive T cells. Recombination linked TRBV18 to TRBJ2-4, with the D gene call left open. The nucleotide sequence is given as TGTGCCAGCTCACCACCCCCCCCAACTGACATTCAGTACTTC. This codes for CASSPPPPTDIQYF.